This TCR beta chain appears in the sequencing data of a study of OX40 agonist ivuxolimab in advanced cancers. Whole-study findings and limits: The expanded peripheral T cells' antigen specificity was not determined.

Looked up from germline, CDR1 is KGHSH and CDR2 is LQKENI. The CDR3 is 16 amino acids. V lost 3 bases and J 3 bases, leaving 14 bases between the germline ends. The data were produced by immunoSEQ multiplex PCR, yet TCRdb's version contains in-frame clones alone and is incomplete. The sample holds around 60,000 clones; 77% are singletons and the top ten take 6.3%. With respect to this clone: Its antigen is as yet unknown.

The receptor was derived from an adult with an advanced solid tumor such as melanoma, head and neck, liver or kidney cancer. The chain uses TRBV18 and TRBJ2-2, with D perhaps matching TRBD1 or TRBD2 (6 bases each). The input for sequencing was CD4+ or CD8+ T cells sorted from blood, taken in a trial of the OX40 agonist ivuxolimab. The CDR3 protein is CASSPPGAWDTGELFF. For the CDR3, the DNA is TGTGCCAGCTCACCTCCGGGGGCGTGGGACACCGGGGAGCTGTTTTTT.